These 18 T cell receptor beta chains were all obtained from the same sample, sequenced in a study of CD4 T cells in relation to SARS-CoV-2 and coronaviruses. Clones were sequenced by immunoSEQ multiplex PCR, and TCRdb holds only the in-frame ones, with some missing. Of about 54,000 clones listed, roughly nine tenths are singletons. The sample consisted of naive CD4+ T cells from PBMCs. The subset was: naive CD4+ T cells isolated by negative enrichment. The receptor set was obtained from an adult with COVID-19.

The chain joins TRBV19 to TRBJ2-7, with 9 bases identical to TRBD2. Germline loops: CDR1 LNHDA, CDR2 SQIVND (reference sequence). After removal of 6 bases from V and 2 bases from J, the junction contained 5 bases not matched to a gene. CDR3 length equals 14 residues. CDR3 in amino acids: CASRLAGGTYEQYF. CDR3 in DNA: TGTGCCAGTAGGCTCGCGGGGGGGACCTACGAGCAGTACTTC.

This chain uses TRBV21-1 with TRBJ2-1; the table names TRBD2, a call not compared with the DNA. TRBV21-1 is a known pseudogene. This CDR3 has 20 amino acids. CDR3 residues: CASSHGEGLTGPSSYNEQFF. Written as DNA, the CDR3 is TGTGCCAGCAGCCACGGAGAGGGCCTGACGGGCCCGAGCTCCTACAATGAGCAGTTCTTC.

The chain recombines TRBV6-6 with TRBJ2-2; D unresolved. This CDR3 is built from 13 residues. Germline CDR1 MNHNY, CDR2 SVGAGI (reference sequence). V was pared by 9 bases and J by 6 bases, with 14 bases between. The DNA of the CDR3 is TGTGCCAGTGGTCCTCGGGCGTCCGGGGAGCTGTTTTTT. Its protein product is CASGPRASGELFF.

The CDR3 DNA is TGTGCCAGCAGCTCTAGCGGGGACTCCTACAATGAGCAGTTCTTC. The encoded protein is CASSSSGDSYNEQFF. The rearrangement joins TRBV28 to TRBJ2-1; TRBD2 matches at 9 bases. This CDR3 comprises 15 residues. The J segment lost 0 bases and the V segment lost 6 bases, leaving 3 bases of the junction unmatched. The germline V gene has CDR1 MDHEN and CDR2 SYDVKM.

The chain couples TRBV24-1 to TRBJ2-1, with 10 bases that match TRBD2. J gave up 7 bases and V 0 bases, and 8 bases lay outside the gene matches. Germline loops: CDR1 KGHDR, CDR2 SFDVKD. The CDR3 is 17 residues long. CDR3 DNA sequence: TGTGCCACCAGTGATTTGGGTCTAGCGGGAGAGGGAAATGAGCAGTTCTTC. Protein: CATSDLGLAGEGNEQFF.

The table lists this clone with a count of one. CDR3 loop: CAWSPTGDGRSPLHF. CDR3 bases: TGTGCCTGGAGTCCGACAGGGGACGGGCGTTCACCCCTCCACTTT. The chain has TRBV30 and TRBJ1-6, with 8 bases aligning to TRBD1. The germline gives CDR1 GTSNPN, CDR2 SVGIG (reference sequence). There are 15 residues in the CDR3. Trimming removed 2 bases from V and 9 bases from J; junction bases left unmatched: 9.

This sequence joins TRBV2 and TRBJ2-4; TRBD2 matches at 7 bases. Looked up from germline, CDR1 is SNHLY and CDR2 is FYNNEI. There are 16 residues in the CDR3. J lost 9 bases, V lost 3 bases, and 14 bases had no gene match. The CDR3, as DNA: TGTGCCAGCAGTGATTTAGGGTCGGGAGGAGGTAGCATTCAGTACTTC. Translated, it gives CASSDLGSGGGSIQYF.

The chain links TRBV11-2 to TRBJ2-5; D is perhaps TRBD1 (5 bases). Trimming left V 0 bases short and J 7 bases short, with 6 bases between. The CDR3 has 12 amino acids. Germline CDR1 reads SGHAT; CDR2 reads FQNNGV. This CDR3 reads CASSLEGVTQYF. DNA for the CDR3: TGTGCCAGCAGCTTAGAAGGGGTGACCCAGTACTTC.

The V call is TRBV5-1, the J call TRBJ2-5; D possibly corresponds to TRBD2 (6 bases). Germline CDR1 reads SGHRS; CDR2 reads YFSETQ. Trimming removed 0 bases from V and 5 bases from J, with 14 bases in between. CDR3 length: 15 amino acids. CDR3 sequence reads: CASSLDPTSIETQYF. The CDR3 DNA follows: TGCGCCAGCAGCTTGGATCCCACTAGCATCGAGACCCAGTACTTC. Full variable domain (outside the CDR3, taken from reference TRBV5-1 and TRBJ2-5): KAGVTQTPRYLIKTRGQQVTLSCSPISGHRSVSWYQQTPGQGLQFLFEYFSETQRNKGNFPGRFSGRQFSNSRSEMNVSTLELGDSALYLCASSLDPTSIETQYFGPGTRLLVL.

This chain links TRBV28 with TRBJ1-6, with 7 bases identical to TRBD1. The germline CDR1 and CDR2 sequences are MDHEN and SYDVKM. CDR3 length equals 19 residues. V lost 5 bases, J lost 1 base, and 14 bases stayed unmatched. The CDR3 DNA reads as TGTGCCAGCAGTCCCCGGGCAGGGGGAGAATGGTCCTATAATTCACCCCTCCACTTT. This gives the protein CASSPRAGGEWSYNSPLHF.

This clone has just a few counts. In nucleotides, the CDR3 is TGTGCCAGTACTATGCTAGGGAACACCGGGGAGCTGTTTTTT. This sequence encodes CASTMLGNTGELFF. J is TRBJ2-2 and V is TRBV19; D not certain. Trimming removed 7 bases from V and 1 base from J, with 10 bases in between. This CDR3 contains 14 residues. Per the germline V gene, CDR1 is LNHDA and CDR2 is SQIVND (reference sequence).

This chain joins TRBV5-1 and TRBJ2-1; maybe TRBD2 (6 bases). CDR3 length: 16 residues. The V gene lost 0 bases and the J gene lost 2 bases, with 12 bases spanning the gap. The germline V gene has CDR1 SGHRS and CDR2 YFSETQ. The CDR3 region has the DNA TGCGCCAGCAGCTTGGGGGACTTTTTCACCTACAATGAGCAGTTCTTC. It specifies CASSLGDFFTYNEQFF.

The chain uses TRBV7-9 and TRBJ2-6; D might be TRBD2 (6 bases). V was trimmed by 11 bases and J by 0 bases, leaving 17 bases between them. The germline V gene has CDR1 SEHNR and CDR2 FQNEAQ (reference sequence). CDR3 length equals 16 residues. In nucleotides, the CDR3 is TGTGCCGCACTAGAGGCGGGACTCTCTGGGGCCAACGTCCTGACTTTC. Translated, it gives CAALEAGLSGANVLTF.

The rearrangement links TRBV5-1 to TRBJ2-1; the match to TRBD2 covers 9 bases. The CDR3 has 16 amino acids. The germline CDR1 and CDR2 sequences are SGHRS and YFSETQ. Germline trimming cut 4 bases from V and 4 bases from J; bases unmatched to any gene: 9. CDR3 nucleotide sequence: TGCGCCAGCAGCCCGACTGCGGGAGGGCCTTACAATGAGCAGTTCTTC. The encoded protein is CASSPTAGGPYNEQFF. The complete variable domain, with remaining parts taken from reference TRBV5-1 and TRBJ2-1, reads KAGVTQTPRYLIKTRGQQVTLSCSPISGHRSVSWYQQTPGQGLQFLFEYFSETQRNKGNFPGRFSGRQFSNSRSEMNVSTLELGDSALYLCASSPTAGGPYNEQFFGPGTRLTVL.

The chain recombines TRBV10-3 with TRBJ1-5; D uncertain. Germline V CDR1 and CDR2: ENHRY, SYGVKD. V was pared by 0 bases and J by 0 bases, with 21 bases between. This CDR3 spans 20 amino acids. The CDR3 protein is CAISESLIGPNVDSNQPQHF. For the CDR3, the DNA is TGTGCCATCAGTGAGTCGTTAATCGGACCAAATGTGGATAGCAATCAGCCCCAGCATTTT.

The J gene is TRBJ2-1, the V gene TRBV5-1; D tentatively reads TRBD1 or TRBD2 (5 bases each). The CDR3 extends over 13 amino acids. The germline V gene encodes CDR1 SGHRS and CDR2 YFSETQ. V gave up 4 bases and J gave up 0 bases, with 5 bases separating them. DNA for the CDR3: TGCGCCAGCAGCGGGGGCTCCTACAATGAGCAGTTCTTC. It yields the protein CASSGGSYNEQFF.

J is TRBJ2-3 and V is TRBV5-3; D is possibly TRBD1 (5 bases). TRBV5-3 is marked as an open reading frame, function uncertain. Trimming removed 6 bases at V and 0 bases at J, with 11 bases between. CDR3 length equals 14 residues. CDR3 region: CARTDSSSTDTQYF. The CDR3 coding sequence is TGTGCCAGAACAGACAGTTCCAGCACAGATACGCAGTATTTT.

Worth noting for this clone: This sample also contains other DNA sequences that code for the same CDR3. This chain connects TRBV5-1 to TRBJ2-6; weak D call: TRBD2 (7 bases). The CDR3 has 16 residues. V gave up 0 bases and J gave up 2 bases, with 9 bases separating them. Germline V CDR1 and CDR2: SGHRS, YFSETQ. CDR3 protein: CASSLEGGPGANVLTF. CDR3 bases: TGCGCCAGCAGCTTGGAGGGGGGGCCTGGGGCCAACGTCCTGACTTTC.